The 29 T cell receptor beta chains below were found in one sample sequenced in a study of blood T cell repertoires in COVID-19 (dated by TCRdb to about 2020). Library preparation used the immunoSEQ multiplex PCR assay. As stored in TCRdb, this immuneACCESS dataset retains in-frame rearrangements with V and J assigned. A fraction of the clones does not appear; measured against another copy, unresolved V genes explain less than half of the discrepancy, and the remainder lacks a known reason. The sample includes 240,000 or so clones, with just under 90% observed a single time. Jointly, the top ten make up 0.85% to 0.9% of the sample. Sequencing was done on a sample of PBMCs or T cells enriched from blood (not recorded which). The receptor source for this set is a man aged 45-65 years who had been exposed to COVID-19.

The table lists this clone with a count of one. The chain employs TRBV5-1 and TRBJ2-3; 11 positions match TRBD2. CDR3 length equals 16 residues. Per germline, CDR1 SGHRS and CDR2 YFSETQ. The V gene end was trimmed by 5 bases and the J gene end by 6 bases; junction bases not matched to a gene: 11. The CDR3 reads CASSSGLAGGQDTQYF. The CDR3, as DNA: TGCGCCAGCAGTAGTGGTCTAGCGGGGGGCCAGGATACGCAGTATTTT. The whole variable domain, remainder taken from reference TRBV5-1 and TRBJ2-3, is KAGVTQTPRYLIKTRGQQVTLSCSPISGHRSVSWYQQTPGQGLQFLFEYFSETQRNKGNFPGRFSGRQFSNSRSEMNVSTLELGDSALYLCASSSGLAGGQDTQYFGPGTRLTVL.

This rearrangement joins TRBV2 to TRBJ2-1, with a weak D call TRBD2 (6 bases). V lost 5 bases and J 13 bases, leaving 12 bases between the germline ends. CDR1 SNHLY and CDR2 FYNNEI come from the germline V gene. CDR3 length equals 11 residues. In nucleotides, the CDR3 is TGTGCCAGCAGTTTCAGCGGGCCCCAGTTCTTC. Its translation: CASSFSGPQFF.

This clone appeared a single time. The chain joins TRBV5-4 to TRBJ2-2, with 8 bases aligning to TRBD1. V trimming: 0 bases; J trimming: 1 base; junction bases outside the gene matches: 2. From germline, CDR1 is SGHNT and CDR2 YYREEE (reference sequence). The CDR3 has 16 residues. The CDR3 region has the DNA TGTGCCAGCAGCTTGGGCGGGACAGGGAACACCGGGGAGCTGTTTTTT. Protein product: CASSLGGTGNTGELFF. The entire variable domain, with the rest obtained from reference TRBV5-4 and TRBJ2-2, is as follows: ETGVTQSPTHLIKTRGQQVTLRCSSQSGHNTVSWYQQALGQGPQFIFQYYREEENGRGNFPPRFSGLQFPNYSSELNVNALELDDSALYLCASSLGGTGNTGELFFGEGSRLTVL.

The J gene is TRBJ1-1, the V gene TRBV14; no definite D call. The CDR3 spans 13 residues. The V gene lost 1 base and the J gene lost 5 bases, with 8 bases spanning the gap. Germline-derived CDR1 and CDR2 are SGHDN and FVKESK. The CDR3 region has the DNA TGTGCCAGCAGCCAAGTAGTAATGACTGAAGCTTTCTTT. Residues: CASSQVVMTEAFF.

The chain is built from TRBV19 and TRBJ2-4; weak D call: TRBD1 (5 bases). Germline V gene data show CDR1 as LNHDA and CDR2 as SQIVND (reference sequence). Trimming took off 5 bases at V and 0 bases at J, with 14 bases between the two ends. The CDR3 has 16 residues. The CDR3 is CASSFRQFLAKNIQYF. CDR3 coding DNA: TGTGCCAGTAGTTTTCGACAGTTCTTAGCCAAAAACATTCAGTACTTC.

The CDR3 DNA reads as TGTGCCAGCAGCTTAAGGGAATTGATTGGACAGTCGAACACTGAAGCTTTCTTT. This encodes CASSLRELIGQSNTEAFF. The rearrangement joins TRBV7-9 to TRBJ1-1, with D possibly being TRBD1 (6 bases). Germline V gene lookup returns CDR1 SEHNR and CDR2 FQNEAQ (reference sequence). Trimming took off 2 bases at V and 1 base at J, with 20 bases between the two ends. The CDR3 covers 18 residues. Full variable domain (outside the CDR3, taken from reference TRBV7-9 and TRBJ1-1): DTGVSQNPRHKITKRGQNVTFRCDPISEHNRLYWYRQTLGQGPEFLTYFQNEAQLEKSRLLSDRFSAERPKGSFSTLEIQRTEQGDSAMYLCASSLRELIGQSNTEAFFGQGTRLTVV.

J is TRBJ2-1 and V is TRBV4-2; 8 bases align to TRBD2. This CDR3 contains 14 residues. J lost 15 bases, V lost 0 bases, and 10 bases had no gene match. CDR1 LGHNA and CDR2 YNFKEQ come from the germline V gene. CDR3 amino acids: CASSQDHGIAGLFF. CDR3 sequence (DNA): TGTGCCAGCAGCCAAGATCACGGGATAGCGGGACTGTTCTTC.

The chain joins TRBV7-9 to TRBJ1-3; D gene ambiguous. Trimming took off 4 bases at V and 0 bases at J, with 10 bases between the two ends. The length of the CDR3 is 15 residues. Germline lookup yields CDR1 SEHNR and CDR2 FQNEAQ (reference sequence). Here the CDR3 DNA reads TGTGCCAGCAGCTCGCGGGGAAGCTCTGGAAACACCATATATTTT. Protein sequence: CASSSRGSSGNTIYF.

The V call is TRBV7-2, the J call TRBJ2-7; 12 bases fit TRBD2. Germline loops: CDR1 SGHTA, CDR2 FQGNSA. The CDR3 is 16 residues long. The trim removed 3 bases at V and 9 bases at J, leaving 12 bases unmatched. The CDR3 spells CASSFLGRTSGEGQYF. In nucleotides, the CDR3 is TGTGCCAGCAGCTTTTTGGGGAGGACTAGCGGGGAGGGGCAGTACTTC. The full variable domain, its missing parts supplied by reference TRBV7-2 and TRBJ2-7, is GAGVSQSPSNKVTEKGKDVELRCDPISGHTALYWYRQSLGQGLEFLIYFQGNSAPDKSGLPSDRFSAERTGGSVSTLTIQRTQQEDSAVYLCASSFLGRTSGEGQYFGPGTRLTVT.

V and J are TRBV28 and TRBJ2-1; 12 bases match TRBD2. Germline V gene lookup returns CDR1 MDHEN and CDR2 SYDVKM. CDR3 length equals 17 residues. V was pared by 3 bases and J by 8 bases, with 11 bases of the junction left unmatched. CDR3 region: CASSFRLAGGPGDEQFF. CDR3 bases: TGTGCCAGCAGTTTTCGCCTAGCGGGAGGGCCCGGCGATGAGCAGTTCTTC. Complete variable domain (other parts from reference TRBV28 and TRBJ2-1): DVKVTQSSRYLVKRTGEKVFLECVQDMDHENMFWYRQDPGLGLRLIYFSYDVKMKEKGDIPEGYSVSREKKERFSLILESASTNQTSMYLCASSFRLAGGPGDEQFFGPGTRLTVL.

The J gene is TRBJ2-2, the V gene TRBV5-4; D not resolved. V lost 6 bases to trimming and J lost 3 bases, with 12 bases between them. CDR1 is SGHNT, CDR2 YYREEE, per germline (reference sequence). This CDR3 spans 14 amino acids. The chain's CDR3 is CASMLPSDTGELFF. CDR3 DNA sequence: TGTGCCAGCATGCTCCCGAGTGACACCGGGGAGCTGTTTTTT.

This chain uses TRBV19 with TRBJ1-2; D is uncertain. CDR1 and CDR2 from the germline V gene are LNHDA and SQIVND (reference sequence). The V end was cut by 7 bases, the J end by 4 bases, with 16 bases between. This CDR3 contains 14 residues. The CDR3: CASNKQPGTYGYTF. The CDR3 DNA sequence: TGTGCCAGTAACAAGCAGCCGGGAACCTATGGCTACACCTTC.

This clone has only a few counts. J is TRBJ2-1 and V is TRBV7-9, with D possibly TRBD1 on 6 matching bases. This CDR3 comprises 17 residues. CDR1 is SEHNR and CDR2 is FQNEAQ in the germline V gene (reference sequence). V was shortened by 5 bases and J by 2 bases, with 19 bases between the two germline ends. DNA for the CDR3: TGTGCCAGCAGCCCACTGTACCGGGACAAGACCTACAATGAGCAGTTCTTC. This sequence encodes CASSPLYRDKTYNEQFF.

This clone came up a few times. V and J are TRBV6-5 and TRBJ1-2; 10 nucleotides agree with TRBD1. Germline V gene data show CDR1 as MNHEY and CDR2 as SVGAGI. After removal of 5 bases from V and 2 bases from J, the junction contained 2 bases not matched to a gene. This CDR3 spans 14 amino acids. CDR3 bases: TGTGCCAGCAGTATGGACAGGGGGAACTATGGCTACACCTTC. Translated, it gives CASSMDRGNYGYTF.

Concerning this clone itself: Relative to the germline gene, one junction end is altered; a read error may explain this. The V gene is TRBV5-6, the J gene TRBJ1-1; D is unresolved. The CDR3 has 15 amino acids. Germline V gene lookup returns CDR1 SGHDT and CDR2 YYEEEE. DNA of the CDR3: TGTGCCAGCAGATTGGCTAGGTATTTGGACACTGAAGCTTTCTTT. It translates to CASRLARYLDTEAFF. The variable domain in full, completed from reference TRBV5-6 and TRBJ1-1, reads DAGVTQSPTHLIKTRGQQVTLRCSPKSGHDTVSWYQQALGQGPQFIFQYYEEEERQRGNFPDRFSGHQFPNYSSELNVNALLLGDSALYLCASRLARYLDTEAFFGQGTRLTVV.

The rearrangement links TRBV9 to TRBJ1-1; D unresolved. V dropped 7 bases and J dropped 0 bases, with 13 bases sitting between them. The CDR3 extends over 14 amino acids. CDR1 and CDR2 (germline): SGDLS, YYNGEE. CDR3 DNA sequence: TGTGCCAGCTCGGGAGGCATCATGAACACTGAAGCTTTCTTT. Translation: CASSGGIMNTEAFF. The whole variable domain, filled in from reference TRBV9 and TRBJ1-1, reads DSGVTQTPKHLITATGQRVTLRCSPRSGDLSVYWYQQSLDQGLQFLIQYYNGEERAKGNILERFSAQQFPDLHSELNLSSLELGDSALYFCASSGGIMNTEAFFGQGTRLTVV.

This clone came up once. V gene TRBV30 combines with J gene TRBJ1-6; no definite D call. The CDR3 loop spans 12 amino acids. Germline loops: CDR1 GTSNPN, CDR2 SVGIG (reference sequence). V shed 2 bases and J shed 6 bases, with 5 bases lying between them. CDR3 sequence: CAWSFLNSPLHF. The CDR3 region has the DNA TGTGCCTGGAGTTTCCTTAATTCACCCCTCCACTTT.

V gene TRBV27 combines with J gene TRBJ2-1; 12 bases line up with TRBD2. This CDR3 spans 18 amino acids. Germline V gene data show CDR1 as MNHEY and CDR2 as SMNVEV (reference sequence). Trimming at V came to 0 bases and at J to 10 bases, leaving 13 bases not matched to a gene. The CDR3: CASSLSVFQTSGSGEQFF. In DNA form, the CDR3 reads TGTGCCAGCAGTTTATCCGTCTTCCAGACTAGCGGGAGTGGGGAGCAGTTCTTC.

The CDR3: CASSEHRGVSGYTF. In DNA form, the CDR3 reads TGTGCCAGCAGCGAGCACAGGGGGGTGAGCGGCTACACCTTC. The genes are TRBV9 and TRBJ1-2, with 8 bases identical to TRBD1. Trimming cost V 3 bases and J 8 bases; bases outside gene matches: 9. This CDR3 is built from 14 residues. Germline loops: CDR1 SGDLS, CDR2 YYNGEE.

This chain connects TRBV6-5 to TRBJ1-1; 7 nucleotides align to TRBD1. CDR3 length equals 14 residues. Looked up from germline, CDR1 is MNHEY and CDR2 is SVGAGI. After removal of 5 bases from V and 1 base from J, the junction contained 4 bases not matched to a gene. In DNA form, the CDR3 reads TGTGCCAGCAGTCCGGGACAGTCGAACACTGAAGCTTTCTTT. It translates to CASSPGQSNTEAFF.

This sequence joins TRBV7-2 and TRBJ1-2; 10 nucleotides agree with TRBD1. J lost 1 base, V lost 5 bases, and 4 bases had no gene match. CDR1 is SGHTA, CDR2 FQGNSA, per germline. There are 15 residues in the CDR3. The CDR3 nucleotides read TGTGCCAGCAGCGGGCGGGACAGGGGTAACTATGGCTACACCTTC. Residues: CASSGRDRGNYGYTF.

The chain couples TRBV5-5 to TRBJ1-5, with D possibly TRBD1 on 6 matching bases. Germline CDR1 is SGHKS and CDR2 is YYEKEE (reference sequence). The germline V and J ends were trimmed by 4 bases and 0 bases, with 8 bases remaining between them. The CDR3 is made up of 14 amino acids. The CDR3 bases are TGTGCCAGCAGCCTACAGGGTAGCAATCAGCCCCAGCATTTT. Its protein is CASSLQGSNQPQHF.

This clone was counted a few times. The rearrangement uses TRBV5-4 and TRBJ2-2, with 9 bases identical to TRBD1. V lost 4 bases and J lost 4; bases outside the gene matches: 8. CDR1 is SGHNT, CDR2 YYREEE, per germline (reference sequence). The CDR3 is made up of 16 amino acids. In DNA, the CDR3 is TGTGCCAGCAGCGCCTACAGGGGGCGGGCCACCGGGGAGCTGTTTTTT. Translated, it gives CASSAYRGRATGELFF.

The J gene is TRBJ2-4, the V gene TRBV4-2; 10 bases are a match to TRBD1. CDR1 and CDR2 (germline): LGHNA, YNFKEQ. This CDR3 is 17 amino acids long. V lost 4 bases, J lost 5 bases, and 11 bases stayed unmatched. CDR3 amino acids: CASSRQFSGTGENIQYF. The CDR3 DNA reads as TGTGCCAGCAGCCGCCAATTTAGCGGGACAGGGGAAAACATTCAGTACTTC.

The rearrangement uses TRBV5-4 and TRBJ1-4; weak D call: TRBD1 (6 bases). Germline V lookup: CDR1 SGHNT, CDR2 YYREEE (reference sequence). The ends were cut back, 5 bases at V and 3 bases at J, with 11 bases in the middle. The CDR3 runs 14 residues. Here the CDR3 DNA reads TGTGCCAGCAGAAGGGCAGGGGCTAATGAAAAACTGTTTTTT. It yields the protein CASRRAGANEKLFF. Variable domain in full (rest from reference TRBV5-4 and TRBJ1-4): ETGVTQSPTHLIKTRGQQVTLRCSSQSGHNTVSWYQQALGQGPQFIFQYYREEENGRGNFPPRFSGLQFPNYSSELNVNALELDDSALYLCASRRAGANEKLFFGSGTQLSVL.

The chain combines TRBV29-1 with TRBJ2-5; TRBD2 agrees at 13 bases. This CDR3 has 15 residues. J gave up 5 bases and V 3 bases, and 6 bases lay outside the gene matches. Per germline, CDR1 SQVTM and CDR2 ANQGSEA. CDR3 nucleotides: TGCAGCGTTGAGAAGCCGGGACTAGCGGGGGAGACCCAGTACTTC. It is translated as CSVEKPGLAGETQYF. Combining the CDR3 with reference TRBV29-1 and TRBJ2-5 gives the whole variable domain SAVISQKPSRDICQRGTSLTIQCQVDSQVTMMFWYRQQPGQSLTLIATANQGSEATYESGFVIDKFPISRPNLTFSTLTVSNMSPEDSSIYLCSVEKPGLAGETQYFGPGTRLLVL.

The V call is TRBV30, the J call TRBJ2-7; tentatively, D is TRBD1 (5 bases). Trimming took off 4 bases at V and 3 bases at J, with 13 bases between the two ends. Germline V CDR1 and CDR2: GTSNPN, SVGIG (reference sequence). The CDR3 contains 13 residues. The CDR3 region has the DNA TGTGCCTGGACCAGACAGAACAGCTACGAGCAGTACTTC. Translation gives CAWTRQNSYEQYF.

The chain recombines TRBV7-3 with TRBJ2-3, with D possibly being TRBD2 (6 bases). Germline V CDR1 and CDR2: SGHTA, FQGTGA. V lost 5 bases to trimming and J lost 5 bases, with 11 bases between them. The CDR3 has 13 amino acids. The CDR3 sequence is CASSLTRRDTQYF. The CDR3 DNA reads TGTGCCAGCAGCCTGACTAGACGAGATACGCAGTATTTT.

This clone was counted only a few times. The gene calls are TRBV27 and TRBJ2-7; TRBD2 agrees at 7 bases. CDR3 length: 15 residues. V lost 2 bases to trimming and J lost 3 bases; unmatched junction nucleotides: 7. Germline V gives CDR1 MNHEY, CDR2 SMNVEV (reference sequence). CDR3 protein: CASSLMVAGLYEQYV. The CDR3 DNA follows: TGTGCCAGCAGTTTAATGGTAGCGGGTCTCTACGAGCAGTACGTC.